These T cell receptor beta chains were read from a single sample in a study of blood T cell repertoires in COVID-19. Using immunoSEQ multiplex PCR, the repertoire was profiled, and TCRdb retains in-frame clones only, with some absent. The sample records about 27,000 clones, roughly nine tenths being singletons. The sequencing sample was made of peripheral blood. These receptors originate from a human donor with active COVID-19. The donor label of this sample is uncertain. CDR3s include the opening cysteine and the closing phenylalanine or tryptophan. A D gene is named only where the DNA matches it firmly. A clone size is listed for some rows: how often the clone was seen (once, few, many), or a class if it is expanded.

abundance	v_gene	d_gene	j_gene	CDR3nt	CDR3aa
.	TRBV5-4	.	TRBJ1-1	TGTGCCAGCAGCTGGGGAGGGGCTGAAGCTTTCTTT	CASSWGGAEAFF
.	TRBV28	TRBD1	TRBJ1-2	TGTGCCAGCAGTCTAATATCCGGGACAGGGGCGGGAGGCTACACCTTC	CASSLISGTGAGGYTF
.	TRBV7-9	.	TRBJ1-1	TGTGCCAGCAGCTTGGAGACAGGGAACACTGAAGCTTTCTTT	CASSLETGNTEAFF
.	TRBV28	.	TRBJ1-2	TGTGCCAGCAGAGACTCGGGGGGCGCGGGCTATGGCTACACCTTC	CASRDSGGAGYGYTF
.	TRBV1	.	TRBJ2-3	TGCACCAGCAGCCATTGTAGCGGGAGCTATTACACAGATACGCAGTATTTT	CTSSHCSGSYYTDTQYF
.	TRBV23-1	.	TRBJ2-7	TGCGGCGCGGGGCCCCCCAGGGTCGAAGCCTACGAGCAGTACTTC	CGAGPPRVEAYEQYF
.	TRBV5-1	.	TRBJ1-5	TGCGCCGGCGGGAAACAGCCCCAGCATTTT	CAGGKQPQHF
.	TRBV6-5	.	TRBJ2-7	TGTGCCAGCAGTTACTCCGCGCCCTCCTACGAGCAGTACTTC	CASSYSAPSYEQYF
.	TRBV5-5	.	TRBJ1-3	TGTGCCAGCAGCTTGGGAGACTCTGGAAACACCATATATTTT	CASSLGDSGNTIYF
.	TRBV11-2	TRBD2	TRBJ2-2	TGTGCCAGCAGCTTAGTCGGGGGAGGGACCGGGGAGCTGTTTTTT	CASSLVGGGTGELFF
.	TRBV4-1	.	TRBJ2-1	TGCGCCAGCAGCCAAGATGCACGGTTAACCAATGAGCAGTTCTTC	CASSQDARLTNEQFF
.	TRBV7-5	.	TRBJ1-1	TGTGCCAGAGAGCTCGGGGAAGCTTTCTTT	CARELGEAFF
.	TRBV19	.	TRBJ1-1	TGTGCCAGTAGTCCCCAGGGGATTCCTGAAGCTTTCTTT	CASSPQGIPEAFF
.	TRBV7-9	TRBD1	TRBJ2-7	TGTGCCAGCAGCGTTCAGGGGGCCGAGCAGTACTTC	CASSVQGAEQYF
.	TRBV5-4	.	TRBJ2-1	TGTGCCAGCAGCCAGGGGCTAGTCTACAATGAGCAGTTCTTC	CASSQGLVYNEQFF
.	TRBV27	TRBD2	TRBJ2-2	TGTGCCAGCAGGGTCGCTAGCGGGAGGACCACCGGGGAGCTGTTTTTT	CASRVASGRTTGELFF
.	TRBV23-1	.	TRBJ2-1	TGCGCCAGCAGTCACCTGACAGGTAATGAGCAGTTCTTC	CASSHLTGNEQFF
.	TRBV18	TRBD1	TRBJ2-7	TGTGCCAGCTCACCACTGCCGGGACAGTCCTACGAGCAGTACTTC	CASSPLPGQSYEQYF
.	TRBV21-1	.	TRBJ2-7	TGTGCCAGCAACACCCCGGAACCCGAGACCCGCGGCTCCTACGAGCAGTACTTC	CASNTPEPETRGSYEQYF
few	TRBV28	TRBD1	TRBJ2-5	TGTGCCAGCAGCCCCATGCTGGGGACAGGGGACGAAGAGACCCAGTACTTC	CASSPMLGTGDEETQYF
few	TRBV19	TRBD1	TRBJ1-5	TGTGCCAGTAGCGGGACAGCTAGCAATCAGCCCCAGCATTTT	CASSGTASNQPQHF
.	TRBV14	.	TRBJ1-2	TGTGCCAGCAGCCAAGTCAAAGGGAGGTATGGCTACACCTTC	CASSQVKGRYGYTF
once	TRBV5-4	.	TRBJ2-1	TGTGCCAGCAGCTCGGTGAATTACAATGAGCAGTTCTTC	CASSSVNYNEQFF